This T cell receptor (beta chain) was sequenced in a study of cytotoxic CD8 clonotypes in ibrutinib-treated CLL. Using immunoSEQ multiplex PCR, the repertoire was profiled, and TCRdb retains in-frame clones only, with some absent. The sample contains more than 20,000 clones, approximately 69% of which appear only once. The count of this clone is one. This CDR3 is 11 amino acids long. Germline V gives CDR1 SQVTM, CDR2 ANQGSEA. Trimming shortened V by 4 bases and J by 8 bases, and 8 bases separated the two germline ends. The sequenced sample was PBMCs, obtained before ibrutinib treatment. The rearrangement links TRBV29-1 to TRBJ1-4; D is uncertain. The clonotype comes from a human donor with chronic lymphocytic leukemia. The CDR3, as DNA: TGCAGCGTTGTAGGCGCGGAAAAACTGTTTTTT. Translating gives CSVVGAEKLFF.